This TCR beta chain emerged from a study of immune cell composition in non-small cell lung cancer. Assay: immunoSEQ multiplex PCR; the TCRdb copy retains only in-frame clones and omits some. The sample shows more than 950 clones, more than 75% of them seen only once. Per germline, CDR1 SGHNT and CDR2 YENEEA. CDR3 length: 14 residues. V shed 1 base and J shed 0 bases, with 7 bases lying between them. The origin of this receptor is a human donor with non-small cell lung cancer. The sequenced sample was lung tumor tissue. The chain has TRBV11-3 and TRBJ2-7; D is perhaps TRBD2 (5 bases). In nucleotides, the CDR3 is TGTGCCAGCAGCTTAGGTCGGGACTCCTACGAGCAGTACTTC. It codes for CASSLGRDSYEQYF.